This T cell receptor (beta chain) came from a study of blood T cell repertoires in COVID-19. At the level of the study: The United States, Italy and Spain supplied acute and convalescent COVID-19 samples. T cells, B-cell-depleted T cells, or PBMCs supplied cDNA or gDNA.

Per the original data handling: The authors estimated nucleated cell counts from reference gene primer amplification. The table came from immunoSEQ multiplex PCR; TCRdb's copy has only in-frame clones and leaves some out. V, J and clone size reflect that table, while D and trimming were determined from the DNA. Of under 300,000 clones in the sample, 84% were seen once. Germline lookup yields CDR1 SGHRS and CDR2 YFSETQ. Between the trimmed V and J ends, which lost 2 bases and 5 bases, there was a span of 10 bases. This CDR3 contains 13 residues. Specimen: peripheral blood. V is TRBV5-1 and J is TRBJ1-2; no clear D. The source is a man aged 35-49 years who had recovered from COVID-19. CDR3 nucleotides: TGCGCCAGCAGCTTAGTCGAGGGATATGGCTACACCTTC. This translates into CASSLVEGYGYTF.